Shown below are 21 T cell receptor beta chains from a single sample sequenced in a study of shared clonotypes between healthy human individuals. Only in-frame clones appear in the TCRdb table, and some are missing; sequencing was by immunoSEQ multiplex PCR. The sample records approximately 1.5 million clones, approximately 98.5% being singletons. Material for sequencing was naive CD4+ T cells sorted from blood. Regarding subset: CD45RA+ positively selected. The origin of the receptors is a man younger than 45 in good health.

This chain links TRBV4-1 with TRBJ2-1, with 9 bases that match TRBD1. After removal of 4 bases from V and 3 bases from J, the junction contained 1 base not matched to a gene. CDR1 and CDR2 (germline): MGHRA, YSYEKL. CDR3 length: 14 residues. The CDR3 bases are TGCGCCAGCAGCCGGGACAGGGACTACAATGAGCAGTTCTTC. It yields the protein CASSRDRDYNEQFF.

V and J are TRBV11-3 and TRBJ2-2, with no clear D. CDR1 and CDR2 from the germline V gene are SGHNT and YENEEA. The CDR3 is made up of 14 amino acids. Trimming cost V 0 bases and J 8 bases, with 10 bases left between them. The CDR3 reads CASSLDTAGGELFF. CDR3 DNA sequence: TGTGCCAGCAGCTTAGACACTGCTGGTGGGGAGCTGTTTTTT.

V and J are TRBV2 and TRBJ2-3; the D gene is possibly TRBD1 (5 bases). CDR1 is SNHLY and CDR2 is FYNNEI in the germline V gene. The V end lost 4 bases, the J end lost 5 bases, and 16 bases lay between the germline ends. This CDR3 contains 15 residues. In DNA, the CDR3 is TGTGCCAGCAGTGCCCTAGAAGGGGTGCAAGATACGCAGTATTTT. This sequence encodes CASSALEGVQDTQYF. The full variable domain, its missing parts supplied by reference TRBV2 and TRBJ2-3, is EPEVTQTPSHQVTQMGQEVILRCVPISNHLYFYWYRQILGQKVEFLVSFYNNEISEKSEIFDDQFSVERPDGSNFTLKIRSTKLEDSAMYFCASSALEGVQDTQYFGPGTRLTVL.

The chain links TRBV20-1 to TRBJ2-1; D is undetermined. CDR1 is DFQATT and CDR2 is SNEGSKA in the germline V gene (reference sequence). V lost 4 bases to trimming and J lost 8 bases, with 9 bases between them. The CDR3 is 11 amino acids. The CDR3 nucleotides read TGCAGTGCTACGGTTCTCGATGAGCAGTTCTTC. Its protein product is CSATVLDEQFF.

The DNA of the CDR3 is TGTGCCAGCAGCCCTAAGGCCGGACAGGGCGGCTCAGAGACCCAGTACTTC. Its protein product is CASSPKAGQGGSETQYF. This chain links TRBV11-2 with TRBJ2-5, with 8 bases that match TRBD1. The CDR3 contains 17 residues. In germline, CDR1 is SGHAT, CDR2 FQNNGV. With 5 bases clipped from V and 4 bases from J, the junction kept 15 bases outside the gene matches.

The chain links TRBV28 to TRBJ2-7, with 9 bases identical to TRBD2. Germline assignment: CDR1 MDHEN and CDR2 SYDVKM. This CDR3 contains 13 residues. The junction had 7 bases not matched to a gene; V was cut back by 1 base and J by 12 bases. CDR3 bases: TGTGCCAGCAGTTTATTGGGACTAGCTTTCCTGTACTTC. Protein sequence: CASSLLGLAFLYF.

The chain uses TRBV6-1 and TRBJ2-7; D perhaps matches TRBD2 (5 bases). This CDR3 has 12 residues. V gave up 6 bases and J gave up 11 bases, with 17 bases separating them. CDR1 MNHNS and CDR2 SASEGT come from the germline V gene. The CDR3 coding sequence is TGTGCCAGCAGCGTCTCCGGGAACTCTGAGTACTTC. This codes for CASSVSGNSEYF.

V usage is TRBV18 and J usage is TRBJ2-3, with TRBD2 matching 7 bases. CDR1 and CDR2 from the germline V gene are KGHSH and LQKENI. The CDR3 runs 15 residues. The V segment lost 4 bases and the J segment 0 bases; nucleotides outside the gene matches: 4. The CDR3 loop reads CASSQAGRSTDTQYF. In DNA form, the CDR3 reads TGTGCCAGCTCACAAGCGGGACGGAGCACAGATACGCAGTATTTT.

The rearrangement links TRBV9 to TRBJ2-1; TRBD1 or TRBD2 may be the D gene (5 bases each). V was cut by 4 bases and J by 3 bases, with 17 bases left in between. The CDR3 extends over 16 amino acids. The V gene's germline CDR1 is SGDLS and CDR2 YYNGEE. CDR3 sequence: CASSTSRGAIYNEQFF. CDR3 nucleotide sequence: TGTGCCAGCAGCACCAGTAGAGGGGCGATCTACAATGAGCAGTTCTTC.

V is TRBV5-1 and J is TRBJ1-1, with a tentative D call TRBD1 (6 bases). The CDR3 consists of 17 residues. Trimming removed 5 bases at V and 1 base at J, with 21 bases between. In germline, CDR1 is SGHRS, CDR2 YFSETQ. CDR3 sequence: CASRPNARGRENTEAFF. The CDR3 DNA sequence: TGCGCCAGCAGACCGAATGCCAGGGGTCGAGAGAACACTGAAGCTTTCTTT.

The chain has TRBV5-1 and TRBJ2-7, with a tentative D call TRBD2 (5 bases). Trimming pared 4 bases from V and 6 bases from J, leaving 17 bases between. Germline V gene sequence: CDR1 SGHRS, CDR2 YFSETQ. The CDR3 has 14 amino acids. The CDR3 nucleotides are TGCGCCAGCAGCACGACCGGGAACTCCGGCGAGCAGTACTTC. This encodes CASSTTGNSGEQYF.

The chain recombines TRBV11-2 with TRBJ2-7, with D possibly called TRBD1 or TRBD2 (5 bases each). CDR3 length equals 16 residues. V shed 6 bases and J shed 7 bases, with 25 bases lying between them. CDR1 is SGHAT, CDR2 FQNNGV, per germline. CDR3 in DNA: TGTGCCAGCAGAACACCCCGCGGAGTGAGGGGTTGGGAGCAGTACTTC. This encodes CASRTPRGVRGWEQYF.

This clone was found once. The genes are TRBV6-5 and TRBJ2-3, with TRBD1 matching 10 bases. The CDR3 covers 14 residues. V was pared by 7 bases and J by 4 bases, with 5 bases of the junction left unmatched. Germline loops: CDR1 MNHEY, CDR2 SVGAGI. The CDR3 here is CASKRQGASDTQYF. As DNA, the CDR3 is TGTGCCAGCAAGAGACAGGGGGCGTCAGATACGCAGTATTTT.

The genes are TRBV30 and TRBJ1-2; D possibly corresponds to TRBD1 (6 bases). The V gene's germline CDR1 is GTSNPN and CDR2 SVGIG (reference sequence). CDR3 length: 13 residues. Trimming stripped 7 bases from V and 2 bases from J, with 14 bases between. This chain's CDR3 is CASQGRENYGYTF. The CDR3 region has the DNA TGTGCCTCCCAGGGGCGGGAAAACTATGGCTACACCTTC.

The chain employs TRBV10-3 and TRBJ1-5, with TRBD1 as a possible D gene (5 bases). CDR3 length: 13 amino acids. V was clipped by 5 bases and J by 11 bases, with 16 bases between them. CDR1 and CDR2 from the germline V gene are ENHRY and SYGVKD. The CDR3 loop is CAISSGKSGSQHF. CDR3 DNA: TGTGCCATCAGTTCAGGGAAATCCGGGTCCCAGCATTTT.

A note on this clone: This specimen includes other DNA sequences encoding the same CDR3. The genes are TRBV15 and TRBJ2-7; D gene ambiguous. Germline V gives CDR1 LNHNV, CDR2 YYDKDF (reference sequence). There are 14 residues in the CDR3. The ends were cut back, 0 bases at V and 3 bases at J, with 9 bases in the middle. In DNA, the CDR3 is TGTGCCACCAGCAGAGATGTGGGCCTCTACGAGCAGTACTTC. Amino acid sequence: CATSRDVGLYEQYF.

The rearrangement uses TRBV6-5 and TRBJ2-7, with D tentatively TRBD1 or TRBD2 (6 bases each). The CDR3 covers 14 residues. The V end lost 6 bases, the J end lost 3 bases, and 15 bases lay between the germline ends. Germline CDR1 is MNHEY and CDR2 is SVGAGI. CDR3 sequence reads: CASSQYKGGYEQYF. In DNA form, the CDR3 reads TGTGCCAGCAGCCAATATAAGGGGGGCTACGAGCAGTACTTC.

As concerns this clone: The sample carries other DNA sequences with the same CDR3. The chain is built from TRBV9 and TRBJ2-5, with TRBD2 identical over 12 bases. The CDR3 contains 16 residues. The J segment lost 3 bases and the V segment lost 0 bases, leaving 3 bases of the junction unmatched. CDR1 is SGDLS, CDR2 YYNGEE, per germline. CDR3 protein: CASSVGLAGVEETQYF. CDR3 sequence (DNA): TGTGCCAGCAGCGTAGGACTAGCGGGAGTAGAAGAGACCCAGTACTTC.

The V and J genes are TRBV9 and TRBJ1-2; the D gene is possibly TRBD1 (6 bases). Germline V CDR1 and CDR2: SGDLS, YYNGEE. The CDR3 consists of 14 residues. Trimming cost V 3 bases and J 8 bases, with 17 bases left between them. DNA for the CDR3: TGTGCCAGCAGCGCAGACACAGGGTCCCACGGCTACACCTTC. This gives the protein CASSADTGSHGYTF.

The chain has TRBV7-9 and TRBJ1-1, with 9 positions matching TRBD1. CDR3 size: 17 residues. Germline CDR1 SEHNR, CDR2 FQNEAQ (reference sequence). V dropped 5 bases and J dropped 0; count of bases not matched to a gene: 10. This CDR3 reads CASSRPDGTGMNTEAFF. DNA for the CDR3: TGTGCCAGCAGCCGCCCCGATGGGACAGGGATGAACACTGAAGCTTTCTTT.

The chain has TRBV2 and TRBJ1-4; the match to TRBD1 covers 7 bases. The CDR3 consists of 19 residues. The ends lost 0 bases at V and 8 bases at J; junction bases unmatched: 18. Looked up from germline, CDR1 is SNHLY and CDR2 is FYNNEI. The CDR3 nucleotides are TGTGCCAGCAGTGAAGCGCGTATGGGGGGACAGAGAAGGTACGAAAAACTGTTTTTT. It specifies CASSEARMGGQRRYEKLFF.